These 14 T cell receptor beta chains were sequenced from one sample in a study of Ad26.COV2.S vaccination and SARS-CoV-2 variants. The data were produced by immunoSEQ multiplex PCR, yet TCRdb's version contains in-frame clones alone and is incomplete. The sample lists 440,000 or so clones, about nine tenths occurring once. Indicated treatment: around 19 received Ad26.COV2.S at low or high dose, single or two shots; roughly 5 received placebo; per-sample allocation not given. The investigators took samples on day 63 after the first vaccine or placebo injection. The sample in question was peripheral blood, obtained in a trial of Ad26.COV2.S vaccine versus placebo. The receptors derive from a person aged 18 to 65 who received the Ad26.COV2.S COVID-19 vaccine or a placebo.

Comment on this clone: Other DNA sequences from this sample encode an identical CDR3 as well. The chain is built from TRBV7-8 and TRBJ1-1, with 9 positions matching TRBD1. This CDR3 contains 15 residues. The V gene's germline CDR1 is SGHVS and CDR2 FQNEAQ. The V and J ends lost 0 bases and 1 base, in that order; junction bases with no gene match: 0. The CDR3 nucleotides read TGTGCCAGCAGCTTAGCGACAGGGGGGAACACTGAAGCTTTCTTT. Its protein is CASSLATGGNTEAFF.

This chain connects TRBV15 to TRBJ1-2; D not certain. V lost 5 bases, J lost 4 bases, and 11 bases lay in between. CDR1 is LNHNV and CDR2 is YYDKDF in the germline V gene (reference sequence). This CDR3 has 13 amino acids. The CDR3 is CATSGDKSYGYTF. The DNA of the CDR3 is TGTGCCACCAGCGGTGATAAAAGCTATGGCTACACCTTC.

This rearrangement joins TRBV29-1 to TRBJ2-2; 9 nucleotides line up with TRBD1. This CDR3 region has 14 residues. From germline, CDR1 is SQVTM and CDR2 ANQGSEA. The V and J ends lost 6 bases and 6 bases, in that order; junction bases with no gene match: 8. For the CDR3, the DNA is TGCAGCGTCGGGACAGGGAGGATGGCCGGGGAGCTGTTTTTT. As protein: CSVGTGRMAGELFF.

The chain employs TRBV6-1 and TRBJ2-3; 9 positions agree with TRBD2. The CDR3 runs 16 residues. J lost 3 bases, V lost 1 base, and 5 bases had no gene match. Germline CDR1 is MNHNS and CDR2 is SASEGT. The CDR3 DNA sequence: TGTGCCAGCAGTGAAGAGGGGAGCGGGAGGACAGATACGCAGTATTTT. It specifies CASSEEGSGRTDTQYF.

V usage is TRBV28 and J usage is TRBJ2-2; D is unclear. There are 13 residues in the CDR3. Germline CDR1 is MDHEN and CDR2 is SYDVKM. V dropped 7 bases and J dropped 6 bases, with 12 bases sitting between them. CDR3: CASTPPLSGELFF. In DNA form, the CDR3 reads TGTGCCAGCACCCCTCCCTTGTCCGGGGAGCTGTTTTTT.

V gene TRBV5-1 combines with J gene TRBJ2-7; D may match TRBD1 or TRBD2 (5 bases each). With 4 bases removed from V and 7 bases from J, the gap between germline ends came to 21 bases. Per the germline V gene, CDR1 is SGHRS and CDR2 is YFSETQ. The CDR3 is made up of 15 amino acids. The CDR3 region has the DNA TGCGCCAGCAGCGTCCGGGACCGACCTCTTGATGAGCAGTACTTC. Amino acid sequence: CASSVRDRPLDEQYF.

Comment on this clone: Being one base from a much bigger clone, this may be a read error. The same CDR3 also results from other DNA sequences found in this sample. The chain uses TRBV28 and TRBJ2-2; D is undetermined. Germline V lookup: CDR1 MDHEN, CDR2 SYDVKM. V gave up 1 base and J gave up 6 bases, with 3 bases separating them. The CDR3 loop spans 12 amino acids. The CDR3, as DNA: TGTGCCAGCAGTTTATCCGCCGGGGAGCTGTTTTTT. It encodes CASSLSAGELFF.

V is TRBV30 and J is TRBJ1-1; no firm D call. Germline-derived CDR1 and CDR2 are GTSNPN and SVGIG (reference sequence). V was clipped by 8 bases and J by 1 base, with 11 bases between them. The CDR3 extends over 12 amino acids. CDR3 amino acids: CAGNTGNTEAFF. The DNA of the CDR3 is TGTGCCGGGAACACGGGGAACACTGAAGCTTTCTTT.

This chain links TRBV5-4 with TRBJ2-2; 7 bases are shared with TRBD1. Trimming at V came to 4 bases and at J to 4 bases, leaving 4 bases not matched to a gene. The CDR3 runs 14 residues. Germline CDR1 SGHNT, CDR2 YYREEE (reference sequence). In DNA, the CDR3 is TGTGCCAGCAGCCCGGGACAGTCCACCGGGGAGCTGTTTTTT. This sequence encodes CASSPGQSTGELFF. The variable domain in full, completed from reference TRBV5-4 and TRBJ2-2, reads ETGVTQSPTHLIKTRGQQVTLRCSSQSGHNTVSWYQQALGQGPQFIFQYYREEENGRGNFPPRFSGLQFPNYSSELNVNALELDDSALYLCASSPGQSTGELFFGEGSRLTVL.

The rearrangement uses TRBV28 and TRBJ2-7; TRBD1 agrees at 7 bases. This CDR3 has 13 amino acids. Germline loops: CDR1 MDHEN, CDR2 SYDVKM. After removal of 10 bases from V and 5 bases from J, the junction contained 11 bases not matched to a gene. CDR3 in DNA: TGTGCCACCTCAGGGTACAGGGGCCACGAGCAGTACTTC. Protein: CATSGYRGHEQYF.

The chain has TRBV4-3 and TRBJ2-7; D uncertain. CDR3 length: 16 amino acids. Trimming shortened V by 0 bases and J by 0 bases, and 12 bases separated the two germline ends. Per germline, CDR1 LGHNA and CDR2 YSLEER. The CDR3 spells CASSQDRTTSSYEQYF. DNA of the CDR3: TGCGCCAGCAGCCAAGATCGGACGACGAGCTCCTACGAGCAGTACTTC.

This chain uses TRBV6-1 with TRBJ2-7; D unclear. Germline assignment: CDR1 MNHNS and CDR2 SASEGT. Trimming shortened V by 1 base and J by 2 bases, and 9 bases separated the two germline ends. The CDR3 consists of 14 residues. The CDR3 nucleotides read TGTGCCAGCAGTGAAGGGCCGGACCCCTACGAGCAGTACTTC. It specifies CASSEGPDPYEQYF.

CDR3 residues: CASSLFSDRVGTQYF. The CDR3 DNA follows: TGCGCCAGCAGTCTCTTTTCGGACAGGGTGGGGACCCAGTACTTC. The chain recombines TRBV5-1 with TRBJ2-5; the match to TRBD1 covers 8 bases. The germline CDR1 and CDR2 sequences are SGHRS and YFSETQ. J was trimmed by 7 bases and V by 5 bases; bases with no gene match: 13. The CDR3 spans 15 residues.

The V and J genes are TRBV10-3 and TRBJ2-3; the match to TRBD1 covers 7 bases. V was clipped by 0 bases and J by 0 bases; unmatched bases: 3. This CDR3 is built from 16 residues. Germline V gene lookup returns CDR1 ENHRY and CDR2 SYGVKD. CDR3 loop: CAISESAGGSTDTQYF. The CDR3 DNA is TGTGCCATCAGTGAGTCGGCAGGGGGTAGCACAGATACGCAGTATTTT.